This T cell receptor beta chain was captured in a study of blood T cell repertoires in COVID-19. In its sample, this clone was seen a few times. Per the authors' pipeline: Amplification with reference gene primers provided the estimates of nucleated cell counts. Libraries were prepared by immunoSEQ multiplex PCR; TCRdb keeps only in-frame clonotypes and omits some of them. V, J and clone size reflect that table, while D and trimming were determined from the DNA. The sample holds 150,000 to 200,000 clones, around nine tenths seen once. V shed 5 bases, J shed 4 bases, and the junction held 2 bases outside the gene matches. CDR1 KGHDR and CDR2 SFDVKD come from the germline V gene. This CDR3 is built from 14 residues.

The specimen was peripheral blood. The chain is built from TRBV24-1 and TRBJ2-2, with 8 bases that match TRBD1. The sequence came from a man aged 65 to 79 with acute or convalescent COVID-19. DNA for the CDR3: TGTGCCACCAGTGGTCAGGGGGCCACCGGGGAGCTGTTTTTT. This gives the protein CATSGQGATGELFF.